What follows describes a single T cell receptor beta chain. Its target is unknown. Genomic DNA templated the TCR beta VDJ and CDR3 profiling. MiXCR, applied by TCRdb to the reads, yields one record per CDR3 protein. This sample carries about 160,000 distinct CDR3 sequences, roughly 45% of them seen once, and the ten largest clones take over 0.95%. This entry belongs to a study of CD8+CD57+ T cells in acquired aplastic anemia. Study-level information: Sorting CD4+ and CD8+ cells gave DNA averaging approximately 2.9 ug. Among healthy donors, CD4+ cells averaged roughly 11 million reads. Study findings and constraints: The study identified twenty-nine CD8+ CDR3 sequences shared by patients and controls.

Per germline, CDR1 SGHTA and CDR2 FQGNSA. The V end lost 2 bases, the J end lost 2 bases, and 7 bases lay between the germline ends. CDR3 length: 13 residues. Sequenced material: sorted CD4+, CD8+, or CD8+CD57+ T cells (not recorded which) from PBMCs. The receptor's source is a human donor in good health. This rearrangement joins TRBV7-2 to TRBJ2-7; D is possibly TRBD1 or TRBD2 (5 bases each). This CDR3 is CASSLPGPYEQYF. The DNA for the CDR3 is TGTGCCAGCAGCTTACCGGGGCCCTACGAGCAGTACTTC.